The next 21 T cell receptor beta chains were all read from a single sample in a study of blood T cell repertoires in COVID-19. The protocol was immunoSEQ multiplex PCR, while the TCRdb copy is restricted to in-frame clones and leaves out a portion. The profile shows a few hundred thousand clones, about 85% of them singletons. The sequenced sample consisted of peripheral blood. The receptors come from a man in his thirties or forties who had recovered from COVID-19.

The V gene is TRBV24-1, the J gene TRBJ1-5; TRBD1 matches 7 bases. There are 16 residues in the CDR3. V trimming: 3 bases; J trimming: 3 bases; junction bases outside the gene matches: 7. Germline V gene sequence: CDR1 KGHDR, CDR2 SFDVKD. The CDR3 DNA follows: TGTGCCACCAGTGATAGTGGTCAGGGGGACAATCAGCCCCAGCATTTT. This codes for CATSDSGQGDNQPQHF.

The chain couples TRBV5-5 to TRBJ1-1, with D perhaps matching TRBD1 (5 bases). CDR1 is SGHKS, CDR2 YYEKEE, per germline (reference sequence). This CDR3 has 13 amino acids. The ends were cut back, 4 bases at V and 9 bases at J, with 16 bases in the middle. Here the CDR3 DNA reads TGTGCCAGCAGCGGGGAGGGGCTCTTGAAAGCTTTCTTT. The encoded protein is CASSGEGLLKAFF.

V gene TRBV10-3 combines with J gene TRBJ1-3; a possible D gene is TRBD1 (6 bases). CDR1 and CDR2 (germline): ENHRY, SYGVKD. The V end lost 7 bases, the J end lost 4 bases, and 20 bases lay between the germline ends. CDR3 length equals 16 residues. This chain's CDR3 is CAIKDSKRTDGNTIYF. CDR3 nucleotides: TGTGCCATCAAAGACTCTAAGCGGACAGACGGAAACACCATATATTTT.

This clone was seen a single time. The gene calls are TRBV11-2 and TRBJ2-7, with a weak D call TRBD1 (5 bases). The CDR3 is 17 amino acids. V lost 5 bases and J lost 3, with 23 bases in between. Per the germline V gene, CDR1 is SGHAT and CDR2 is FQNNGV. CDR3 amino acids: CASSPGRAGLNFYEQYF. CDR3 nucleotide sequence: TGTGCCAGCAGCCCAGGTCGGGCAGGGCTAAACTTCTACGAGCAGTACTTC.

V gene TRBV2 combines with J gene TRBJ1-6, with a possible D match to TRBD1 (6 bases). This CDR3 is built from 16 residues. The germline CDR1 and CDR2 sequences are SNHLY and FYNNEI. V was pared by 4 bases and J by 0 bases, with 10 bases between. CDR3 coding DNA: TGTGCCAGCAGTGGAGGGGGAAGCTCCTATAATTCACCCCTCCACTTT. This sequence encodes CASSGGGSSYNSPLHF. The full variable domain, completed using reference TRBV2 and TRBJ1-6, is EPEVTQTPSHQVTQMGQEVILRCVPISNHLYFYWYRQILGQKVEFLVSFYNNEISEKSEIFDDQFSVERPDGSNFTLKIRSTKLEDSAMYFCASSGGGSSYNSPLHFGNGTRLTVT.

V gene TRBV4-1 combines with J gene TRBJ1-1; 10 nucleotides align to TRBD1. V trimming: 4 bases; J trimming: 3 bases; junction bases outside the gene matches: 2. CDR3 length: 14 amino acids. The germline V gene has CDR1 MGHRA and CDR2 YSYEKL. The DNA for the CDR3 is TGCGCCAGCAGCCTGACAGGGGGCGACACTGAAGCTTTCTTT. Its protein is CASSLTGGDTEAFF.

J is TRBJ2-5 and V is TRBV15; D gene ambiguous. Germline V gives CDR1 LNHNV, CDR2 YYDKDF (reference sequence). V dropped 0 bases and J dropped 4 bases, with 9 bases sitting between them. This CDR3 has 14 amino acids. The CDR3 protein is CATSREGFGETQYF. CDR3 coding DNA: TGTGCCACCAGCAGAGAGGGCTTTGGAGAGACCCAGTACTTC. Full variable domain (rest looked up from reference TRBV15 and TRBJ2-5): DAMVIQNPRYQVTQFGKPVTLSCSQTLNHNVMYWYQQKSSQAPKLLFHYYDKDFNNEADTPDNFQSRRPNTSFCFLDIRSPGLGDTAMYLCATSREGFGETQYFGPGTRLLVL.

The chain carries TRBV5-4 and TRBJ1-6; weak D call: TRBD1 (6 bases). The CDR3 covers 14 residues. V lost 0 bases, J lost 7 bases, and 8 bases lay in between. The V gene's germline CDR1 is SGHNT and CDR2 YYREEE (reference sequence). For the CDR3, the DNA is TGTGCCAGCAGCTTGGGAGGACAGAATTCACCCCTCCACTTT. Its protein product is CASSLGGQNSPLHF.

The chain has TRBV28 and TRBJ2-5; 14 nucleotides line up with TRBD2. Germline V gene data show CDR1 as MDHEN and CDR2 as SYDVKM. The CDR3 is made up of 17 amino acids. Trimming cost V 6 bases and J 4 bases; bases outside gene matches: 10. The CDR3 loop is CASRSAKTSGGAETQYF. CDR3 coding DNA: TGTGCCAGCAGATCGGCGAAGACTAGCGGGGGGGCAGAGACCCAGTACTTC.

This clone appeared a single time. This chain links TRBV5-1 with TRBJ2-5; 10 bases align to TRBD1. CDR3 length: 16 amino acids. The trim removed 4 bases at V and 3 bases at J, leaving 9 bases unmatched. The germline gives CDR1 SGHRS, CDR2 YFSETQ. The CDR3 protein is CASSPPTGTGEETQYF. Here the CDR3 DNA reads TGCGCCAGCAGCCCACCCACCGGGACAGGGGAAGAGACCCAGTACTTC.

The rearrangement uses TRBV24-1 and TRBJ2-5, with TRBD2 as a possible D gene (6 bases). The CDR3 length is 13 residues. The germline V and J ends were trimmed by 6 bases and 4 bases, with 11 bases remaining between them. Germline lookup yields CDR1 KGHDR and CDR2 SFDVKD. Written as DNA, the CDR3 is TGTGCCACCAGTCGGGGAGCGGGAGAGACCCAGTACTTC. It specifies CATSRGAGETQYF.

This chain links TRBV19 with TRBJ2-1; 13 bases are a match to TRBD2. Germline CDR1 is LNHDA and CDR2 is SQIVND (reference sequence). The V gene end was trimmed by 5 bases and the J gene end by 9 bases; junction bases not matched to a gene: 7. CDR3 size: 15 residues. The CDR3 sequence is CASSATSGGGAEQFF. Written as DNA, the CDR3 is TGTGCCAGTAGTGCCACTAGCGGGGGGGGCGCTGAGCAGTTCTTC.

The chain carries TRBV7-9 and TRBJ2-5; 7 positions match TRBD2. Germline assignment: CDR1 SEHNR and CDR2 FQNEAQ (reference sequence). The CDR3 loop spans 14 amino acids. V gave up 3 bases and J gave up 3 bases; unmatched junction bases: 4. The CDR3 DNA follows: TGTGCCAGCAGCTTTGAACTAGCGAAAGAGACCCAGTACTTC. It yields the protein CASSFELAKETQYF.

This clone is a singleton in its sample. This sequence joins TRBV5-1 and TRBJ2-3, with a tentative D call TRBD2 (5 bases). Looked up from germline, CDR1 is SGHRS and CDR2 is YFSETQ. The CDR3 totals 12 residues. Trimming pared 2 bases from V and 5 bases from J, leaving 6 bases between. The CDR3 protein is CASSFEGDTQYF. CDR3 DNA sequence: TGCGCCAGCAGCTTCGAGGGAGATACGCAGTATTTT.

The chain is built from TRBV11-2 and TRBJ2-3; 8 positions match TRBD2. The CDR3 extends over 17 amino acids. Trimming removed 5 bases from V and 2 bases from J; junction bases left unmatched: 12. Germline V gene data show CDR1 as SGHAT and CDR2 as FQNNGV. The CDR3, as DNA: TGTGCCAGCAGCCTAAGGGGGGCGGGAGGAAACACAGATACGCAGTATTTT. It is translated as CASSLRGAGGNTDTQYF.

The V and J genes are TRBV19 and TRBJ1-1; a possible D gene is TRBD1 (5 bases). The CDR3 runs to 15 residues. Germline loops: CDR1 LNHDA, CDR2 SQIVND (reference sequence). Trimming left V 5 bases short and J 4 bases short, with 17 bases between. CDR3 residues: CASSHFLGASTEAFF. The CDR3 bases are TGTGCCAGTAGTCATTTTCTTGGGGCTTCCACTGAAGCTTTCTTT. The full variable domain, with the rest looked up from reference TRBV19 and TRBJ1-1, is DGGITQSPKYLFRKEGQNVTLSCEQNLNHDAMYWYRQDPGQGLRLIYYSQIVNDFQKGDIAEGYSVSREKKESFPLTVTSAQKNPTAFYLCASSHFLGASTEAFFGQGTRLTVV.

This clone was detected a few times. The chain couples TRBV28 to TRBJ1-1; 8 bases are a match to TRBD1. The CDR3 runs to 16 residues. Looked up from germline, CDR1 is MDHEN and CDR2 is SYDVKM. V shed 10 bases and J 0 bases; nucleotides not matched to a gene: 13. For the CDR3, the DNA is TGTGCCACAGATAACAGGGGGAAAAAAATGAACACTGAAGCTTTCTTT. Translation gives CATDNRGKKMNTEAFF.

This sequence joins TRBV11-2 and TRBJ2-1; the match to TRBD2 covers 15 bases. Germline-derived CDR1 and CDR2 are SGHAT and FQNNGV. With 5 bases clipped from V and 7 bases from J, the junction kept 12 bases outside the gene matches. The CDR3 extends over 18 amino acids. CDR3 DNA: TGTGCCAGCAGCCGAACGGGGAGGGGACTAGCGGGGGGAAATGAGCAGTTCTTC. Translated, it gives CASSRTGRGLAGGNEQFF.

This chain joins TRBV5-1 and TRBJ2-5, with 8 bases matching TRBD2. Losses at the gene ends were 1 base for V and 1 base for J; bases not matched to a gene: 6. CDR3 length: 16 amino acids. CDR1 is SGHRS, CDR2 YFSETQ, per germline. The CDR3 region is CASSLRASGFQETQYF. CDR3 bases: TGCGCCAGCAGCTTGAGGGCTAGCGGGTTCCAAGAGACCCAGTACTTC.

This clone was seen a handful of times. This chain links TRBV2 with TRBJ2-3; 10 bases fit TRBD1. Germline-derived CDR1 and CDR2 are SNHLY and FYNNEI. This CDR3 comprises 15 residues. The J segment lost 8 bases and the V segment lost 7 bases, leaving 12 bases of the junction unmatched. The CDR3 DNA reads TGTGCCAGCAAGGGGACAGGGGCCTCCGGGGGTACGCAGTATTTT. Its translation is CASKGTGASGGTQYF.

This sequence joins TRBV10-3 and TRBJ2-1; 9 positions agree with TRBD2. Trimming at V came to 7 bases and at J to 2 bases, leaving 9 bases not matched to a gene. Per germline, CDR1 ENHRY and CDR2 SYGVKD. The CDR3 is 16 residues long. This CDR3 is CAITPSTSGPYNEQFF. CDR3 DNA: TGTGCCATCACCCCTTCGACTAGCGGCCCCTACAATGAGCAGTTCTTC.